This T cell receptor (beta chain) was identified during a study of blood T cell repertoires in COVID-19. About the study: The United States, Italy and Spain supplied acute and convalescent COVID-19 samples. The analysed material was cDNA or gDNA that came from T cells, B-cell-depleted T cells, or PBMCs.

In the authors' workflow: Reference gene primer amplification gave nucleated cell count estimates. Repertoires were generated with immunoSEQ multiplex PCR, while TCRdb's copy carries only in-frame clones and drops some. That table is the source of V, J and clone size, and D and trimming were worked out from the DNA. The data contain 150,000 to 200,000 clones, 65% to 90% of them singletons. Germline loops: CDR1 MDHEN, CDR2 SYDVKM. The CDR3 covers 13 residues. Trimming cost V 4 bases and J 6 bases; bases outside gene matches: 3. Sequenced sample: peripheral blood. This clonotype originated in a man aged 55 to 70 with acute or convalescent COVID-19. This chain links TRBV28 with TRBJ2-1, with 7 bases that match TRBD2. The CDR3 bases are TGTGCCAGCAGTTCAGCGGGAATCAATGAGCAGTTCTTC. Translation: CASSSAGINEQFF.